Listed below are T cell receptor beta chains from one sample, sequenced in a study of CD8 T cell repertoires and HIV-1 epitope variants. No antigen has been assigned to these receptors. Produced via immunoSEQ multiplex PCR; TCRdb's table is partial and in-frame only. The sample shows 4,000 to 5,500 clones, roughly two thirds of them seen only once. Sequenced sample: cultured CD8+ T cells derived from PBMCs. The receptor source for this set is a male donor with HIV. The CDR3 runs from the conserved cysteine through the conserved F or W. Fields, in order: J gene, CDR3 length, V gene, CDR3 protein.

J: TRBJ2-1
length: 18
V: TRBV15
CDR3: CATSRAQGTGGSYNEQFF

J: TRBJ1-6
length: 13
V: TRBV2
CDR3: CARQAVYNSPLHF

J: TRBJ2-1
length: 14
V: TRBV9
CDR3: CASSAGLRQGEQFF

J: TRBJ2-7
length: 14
V: TRBV4-3
CDR3: CASSHFPGPYEQYF

J: TRBJ2-2
length: 15
V: TRBV7-2
CDR3: CASNPGLAGTGELFF

J: TRBJ2-7
length: 14
V: TRBV6-1
CDR3: CASTRTPTKGEQYF

J: TRBJ1-6
length: 15
V: TRBV6-4
CDR3: CASSDSARGASPLHF

J: TRBJ1-1
length: 11
V: TRBV5-6
CDR3: CASSVDTEAFF

J: TRBJ2-3
length: 14
V: TRBV29-1
CDR3: CSAAGTESTDTQYF

J: TRBJ1-6
length: 14
V: TRBV5-6
CDR3: CASSWGQDNSPLHF

J: TRBJ2-3
length: 13
V: TRBV11-2
CDR3: CASRKGGTDTQYF

J: TRBJ2-3
length: 20
V: TRBV10-3
CDR3: CAISDTVNEPKFGGWDTQYF

J: TRBJ2-5
length: 16
V: TRBV7-2
CDR3: CASSLDSSGGAETQYF

J: TRBJ2-1
length: 14
V: TRBV2
CDR3: CASSVTGMSNEQFF

J: TRBJ2-2
length: 16
V: TRBV18
CDR3: CASSPRRLENTGELFF

J: TRBJ2-3
length: 11
V: TRBV7-9
CDR3: CASSPTDTQYF

J: TRBJ2-2
length: 16
V: TRBV29-1
CDR3: CSGRKLAGRNTGELFF

J: TRBJ1-2
length: 14
V: TRBV4-3
CDR3: CASSQDVATYGYTF

J: TRBJ2-7
length: 15
V: TRBV11-2
CDR3: CASSLRQGVVYEQYF

J: TRBJ2-5
length: 16
V: TRBV10-1
CDR3: CASSEDSGRAGETQYF

J: TRBJ2-7
length: 14
V: TRBV10-3
CDR3: CAISVGGQGGEQYF

J: TRBJ2-7
length: 11
V: TRBV28
CDR3: CASRQNLEQYF

J: TRBJ2-1
length: 14
V: TRBV7-7
CDR3: CASSLGQGTDEQFF

J: TRBJ2-7
length: 14
V: TRBV19
CDR3: CASSPGQGAREQYF

J: TRBJ2-1
length: 13
V: TRBV5-1
CDR3: CASSLDSYNEQFF

J: TRBJ2-7
length: 15
V: TRBV7-2
CDR3: CASSLILRGAYEQYF

J: TRBJ2-7
length: 15
V: TRBV5-6
CDR3: CASSLYTYKNHEQYF

J: TRBJ1-1
length: 13
V: TRBV28
CDR3: CASSLTQNTEAFF

J: TRBJ1-4
length: 15
V: TRBV28
CDR3: CASGTLGGTNEKLFF

J: TRBJ1-6
length: 19
V: TRBV21-1
CDR3: CASSKSLGVGTGRRSPLHF

J: TRBJ1-1
length: 15
V: TRBV6-5
CDR3: CASKKDRGRNTEAFF

J: TRBJ2-7
length: 12
V: TRBV2
CDR3: CASSEDNYEQYF

J: TRBJ1-1
length: 16
V: TRBV5-1
CDR3: CASSFGTGGLNTEAFF

J: TRBJ2-5
length: 15
V: TRBV7-9
CDR3: CASSLLGAVQETQYF

J: TRBJ2-5
length: 14
V: TRBV7-3
CDR3: CASSPGQGLETQYF

J: TRBJ1-5
length: 13
V: TRBV9
CDR3: CASSVSSNQPQHF

J: TRBJ2-3
length: 13
V: TRBV10-3
CDR3: CAIGSASTDTQYF

J: TRBJ2-4
length: 15
V: TRBV15
CDR3: CATSREIGGGNIQYF

J: TRBJ2-6
length: 13
V: TRBV5-8
CDR3: CATDRSGANVLTF

J: TRBJ2-3
length: 16
V: TRBV7-9
CDR3: CASSLEQGYSTDTQYF

J: TRBJ2-7
length: 15
V: TRBV7-2
CDR3: CASRPRTSGYYEQYF

J: TRBJ2-2
length: 15
V: TRBV28
CDR3: CASSVDRVRSGELFF

J: TRBJ2-3
length: 16
V: TRBV13
CDR3: CASSLATSGLTDTQYF

J: TRBJ2-2
length: 16
V: TRBV27
CDR3: CASSLYGTVNTGELFF

J: TRBJ2-3
length: 15
V: TRBV6-1
CDR3: CASSDRWEGTDTQYF

J: TRBJ2-3
length: 16
V: TRBV7-2
CDR3: CASSSEAILLTDTQYF